Each of the 30 T cell receptor beta chains below was sequenced from the same sample in a study of T-cell memory formation after mild COVID-19. TCRdb processed the 5' RACE reads anew with MiXCR; each CDR3 protein has one entry. The sample holds roughly 200,000 distinct CDR3 sequences, around 16% seen once. Specimen: PBMCs or a T cell subset sorted from them (not recorded which). Receptors were obtained from an adult woman who had mild COVID-19 (a few samples of this study predate the infection). Cell type and time point are not known.

This rearrangement joins TRBV20-1 to TRBJ2-2, with unresolved D. The V gene lost 3 bases and the J gene lost 5 bases, with 16 bases spanning the gap. From germline, CDR1 is DFQATT and CDR2 SNEGSKA (reference sequence). This CDR3 has 15 residues. This CDR3 reads CSASGIGRNTGELFF. In DNA form, the CDR3 reads TGCAGTGCTAGCGGCATAGGACGGAATACCGGGGAGCTGTTTTTT.

The chain employs TRBV5-1 and TRBJ2-7, with 7 bases fitting TRBD2. The junction had 12 bases not matched to a gene; V was cut back by 4 bases and J by 5 bases. The CDR3 extends over 15 amino acids. Germline V gives CDR1 SGHRS, CDR2 YFSETQ. The CDR3 region has the DNA TGCGCCAGCAGCCGGGGGGACGGCCTTCCGGACGAGCAGTACTTC. Protein: CASSRGDGLPDEQYF.

The rearrangement joins TRBV5-1 to TRBJ1-1, with D possibly being TRBD1 (6 bases). The V and J ends lost 7 bases and 0 bases respectively, with 10 bases between them. The length of the CDR3 is 13 residues. The germline V gene has CDR1 SGHRS and CDR2 YFSETQ. The CDR3 loop reads CASSGALNTEAFF. CDR3 nucleotide sequence: TGCGCCAGCTCAGGGGCCCTGAACACTGAAGCTTTCTTT.

This clonotype was seen only a few times. The chain is built from TRBV7-2 and TRBJ2-7, with 9 nucleotides matching TRBD2. J was trimmed by 3 bases and V by 3 bases; bases with no gene match: 6. The CDR3 loop spans 15 amino acids. Germline V lookup: CDR1 SGHTA, CDR2 FQGNSA. CDR3 sequence (DNA): TGTGCCAGCAGCTTGAGTGGGACTAGCAGCTACGAGCAGTACTTC. Its protein is CASSLSGTSSYEQYF.

V is TRBV9 and J is TRBJ2-1; 10 bases fit TRBD2. The V gene end was trimmed by 0 bases and the J gene end by 1 base; junction bases not matched to a gene: 4. This CDR3 has 17 amino acids. Germline CDR1 reads SGDLS; CDR2 reads YYNGEE. In nucleotides, the CDR3 is TGTGCCAGCAGCGTAGAGGCAGCGGGGGGGTCCTACAATGAGCAGTTCTTC. It codes for CASSVEAAGGSYNEQFF.

In this sample, this clonotype turned up a few times. This chain joins TRBV11-2 and TRBJ2-2; D may correspond to TRBD1 or TRBD2 (5 bases each). Germline assignment: CDR1 SGHAT and CDR2 FQNNGV. The CDR3 runs to 17 residues. The ends were cut back, 1 base at V and 0 bases at J, with 12 bases in the middle. The CDR3 protein is CASSLVKGPTNTGELFF. In DNA, the CDR3 is TGTGCCAGCAGCTTAGTTAAGGGACCAACGAACACCGGGGAGCTGTTTTTT.

This clonotype has just a few counts. The CDR3 bases are TGTGCCACCAGTGAGTCAGGGGAAGGGGGTGAGCAGTTCTTC. This sequence encodes CATSESGEGGEQFF. The V and J genes are TRBV30 and TRBJ2-1; TRBD1 is a possible D gene (6 bases). This CDR3 has 14 amino acids. From germline, CDR1 is GTSNPN and CDR2 SVGIG (reference sequence). V gave up 8 bases and J gave up 9 bases, with 23 bases separating them.

The V and J genes are TRBV11-2 and TRBJ1-3, with 7 bases lining up with TRBD1. Trimming cost V 5 bases and J 0 bases; bases outside gene matches: 7. Germline V gene lookup returns CDR1 SGHAT and CDR2 FQNNGV. CDR3 length: 16 residues. The CDR3: CASSPTGIFSGNTIYF. In nucleotides, the CDR3 is TGTGCCAGCAGCCCGACAGGGATCTTCTCTGGAAACACCATATATTTT.

The V call is TRBV18, the J call TRBJ2-5; D gene unclear. This CDR3 is built from 13 residues. Between the trimmed V and J ends, which lost 2 bases and 5 bases, there was a span of 9 bases. Germline lookup yields CDR1 KGHSH and CDR2 LQKENI. Written as DNA, the CDR3 is TGTGCCAGCTCACCAAACGCCCGGGAGACCCAGTACTTC. Protein product: CASSPNARETQYF.

This clonotype showed up just a few times. This chain connects TRBV2 to TRBJ2-1, with D possibly called TRBD1 or TRBD2 (6 bases each). Trimming pared 1 base from V and 6 bases from J, leaving 13 bases between. This CDR3 contains 15 residues. Germline V lookup: CDR1 SNHLY, CDR2 FYNNEI. The CDR3 region has the DNA TGTGCCAGCAGTGAAGGGGCCGGGGGCGGCAATGAGCAGTTCTTC. Translating it yields CASSEGAGGGNEQFF.

CDR3 sequence reads: CASRGPSNYGYTF. CDR3 bases: TGTGCCAGCAGGGGTCCGTCCAACTATGGCTACACCTTC. V and J are TRBV7-2 and TRBJ1-2; no definite D call. Trimming removed 6 bases at V and 2 bases at J, with 10 bases between. The germline V gene encodes CDR1 SGHTA and CDR2 FQGNSA. The CDR3 is 13 amino acids.

J is TRBJ1-1 and V is TRBV12-3 or TRBV12-4, with 10 nucleotides matching TRBD1. The CDR3 loop spans 14 amino acids. V lost 6 bases and J lost 2; bases outside the gene matches: 3. The CDR3 here is CASSVTGGNTEAFF. The CDR3 region has the DNA TGTGCCAGCAGCGTGACAGGGGGCAACACTGAAGCTTTCTTT.

V usage is TRBV7-9 and J usage is TRBJ2-1; D is uncertain. Trimming pared 3 bases from V and 8 bases from J, leaving 2 bases between. There are 10 residues in the CDR3. Germline V lookup: CDR1 SEHNR, CDR2 FQNEAQ (reference sequence). DNA of the CDR3: TGTGCCAGCAGCTTCCATGAGCAGTTCTTC. Amino acids: CASSFHEQFF.

The chain employs TRBV30 and TRBJ2-1; 8 nucleotides agree with TRBD2. V dropped 3 bases and J dropped 6; count of bases not matched to a gene: 19. The CDR3 runs to 18 residues. CDR1 is GTSNPN and CDR2 is SVGIG in the germline V gene (reference sequence). The DNA of the CDR3 is TGTGCCTGGAGCGCGATTATGACTATTAGCGGGATCGGCAATGAGCAGTTCTTC. Encoded protein: CAWSAIMTISGIGNEQFF.

This clonotype has just a few counts. The V call is TRBV24-1, the J call TRBJ2-1; 7 bases are shared with TRBD2. The CDR3 covers 12 residues. Germline CDR1 reads KGHDR; CDR2 reads SFDVKD. V shed 9 bases and J 5 bases; nucleotides not matched to a gene: 3. CDR3 loop: CATGRGHNEQFF. DNA for the CDR3: TGTGCCACCGGGAGGGGCCACAATGAGCAGTTCTTC.

This clonotype showed up just a few times. This rearrangement joins TRBV24-1 to TRBJ2-1, with 8 positions matching TRBD2. This CDR3 comprises 14 residues. Germline lookup yields CDR1 KGHDR and CDR2 SFDVKD. V lost 4 bases and J lost 8; bases outside the gene matches: 6. The CDR3 spells CATSDPSGGHEQFF. CDR3 sequence (DNA): TGTGCCACCAGTGACCCCAGCGGGGGCCATGAGCAGTTCTTC.

The V call is TRBV5-1, the J call TRBJ1-2, with TRBD1 matching over 8 bases. Germline-derived CDR1 and CDR2 are SGHRS and YFSETQ. With V trimmed by 0 bases and J by 4 bases, 5 bases remained unmatched. CDR3 length: 15 amino acids. CDR3 sequence reads: CASSLGGTGAYGYTF. CDR3 coding DNA: TGCGCCAGCAGCTTGGGAGGGACAGGCGCCTATGGCTACACCTTC. Based on the CDR3 plus reference TRBV5-1 and TRBJ1-2, the full variable domain is KAGVTQTPRYLIKTRGQQVTLSCSPISGHRSVSWYQQTPGQGLQFLFEYFSETQRNKGNFPGRFSGRQFSNSRSEMNVSTLELGDSALYLCASSLGGTGAYGYTFGSGTRLTVV.

This clonotype was recorded a few times. The chain combines TRBV5-6 with TRBJ2-3; 7 bases line up with TRBD2. Trimming at V came to 2 bases and at J to 5 bases, leaving 14 bases not matched to a gene. From germline, CDR1 is SGHDT and CDR2 YYEEEE. This CDR3 region has 17 residues. In nucleotides, the CDR3 is TGTGCCAGCAGCTTCATACCTTCTCCGGGAGGAGGAGATACGCAGTATTTT. Its protein product is CASSFIPSPGGGDTQYF.

In this sample, this clonotype turned up a few times. The chain has TRBV12-3 or TRBV12-4 and TRBJ2-2; D possibly uses TRBD1 or TRBD2 (5 bases each). V was clipped by 11 bases and J by 6 bases, with 16 bases between them. CDR3 length: 13 residues. CDR3: CASSARDPGELFF. CDR3 DNA: TGTGCCTCTTCGGCACGGGACCCCGGGGAGCTGTTTTTT.

This clonotype was detected a few times. The CDR3 nucleotides are TGTGCCAGCAGTGAGACAGGAAACTCCTACGAGCAGTACTTC. Translating gives CASSETGNSYEQYF. This rearrangement joins TRBV25-1 to TRBJ2-7; a possible D gene is TRBD1 (6 bases). The CDR3 has 14 amino acids. The V and J ends lost 3 bases and 0 bases respectively, with 9 bases between them. Per germline, CDR1 MGHDK and CDR2 SYGVNS.

The chain combines TRBV24-1 with TRBJ2-7, with 8 bases matching TRBD2. Germline-derived CDR1 and CDR2 are KGHDR and SFDVKD. J was trimmed by 3 bases and V by 2 bases; bases with no gene match: 5. The CDR3 sequence is 15 residues long. In nucleotides, the CDR3 is TGTGCCACCAGTGATTCTCTACGGGGGGGCTACGAGCAGTACTTC. The encoded protein is CATSDSLRGGYEQYF.

This clonotype showed up just a few times. The CDR3 region has the DNA TGTGCCAGCAGCTTAGCGGGAAGACAGGAGGACACTGAAGCTTTCTTT. Residues: CASSLAGRQEDTEAFF. This chain uses TRBV7-9 with TRBJ1-1; D is possibly TRBD1 (6 bases). Germline V gene data show CDR1 as SEHNR and CDR2 as FQNEAQ (reference sequence). The V gene lost 0 bases and the J gene lost 3 bases, with 14 bases spanning the gap. The CDR3 has 16 residues.

This sequence joins TRBV6-5 and TRBJ1-6; D is undetermined. This CDR3 is 18 amino acids long. CDR1 and CDR2 from the germline V gene are MNHEY and SVGAGI. V was trimmed by 2 bases and J by 4 bases, leaving 18 bases between them. The CDR3 here is CASSYRPEVEPYNSPLHF. The CDR3, as DNA: TGTGCCAGCAGTTACCGGCCTGAGGTTGAGCCTTATAATTCACCCCTCCACTTT.

This clonotype was counted ten times or more. The rearrangement links TRBV3-1 to TRBJ2-5; perhaps D is TRBD1 or TRBD2 (6 bases each). The length of the CDR3 is 15 residues. Germline CDR1 LGHDT, CDR2 YNNKEL (reference sequence). V was pared by 1 base and J by 5 bases, with 14 bases between. DNA for the CDR3: TGTGCCAGCAGCCAAGTGGCGGGACAACGGGAGACCCAGTACTTC. Protein: CASSQVAGQRETQYF.

This sequence joins TRBV5-1 and TRBJ2-1; D could derive from TRBD1 or TRBD2 (6 bases each). Trimming removed 0 bases at V and 0 bases at J, with 19 bases between. Germline lookup yields CDR1 SGHRS and CDR2 YFSETQ. The CDR3 length is 19 residues. CDR3 coding DNA: TGCGCCAGCAGCTTGGTGGGGGCGGGGTCCCGAAGCTCCTACAATGAGCAGTTCTTC. The encoded protein is CASSLVGAGSRSSYNEQFF.

This clonotype was seen only a few times. The chain links TRBV6-5 to TRBJ1-5, with D unresolved. The V gene's germline CDR1 is MNHEY and CDR2 SVGAGI. This CDR3 region has 13 residues. With 8 bases removed from V and 0 bases from J, the gap between germline ends came to 8 bases. The CDR3: CASREYSNQPQHF. CDR3 nucleotides: TGTGCCAGCCGGGAATATAGCAATCAGCCCCAGCATTTT.

This clonotype was observed a few times. The genes are TRBV3-1 and TRBJ1-1, with TRBD1 matching over 9 bases. Germline assignment: CDR1 LGHDT and CDR2 YNNKEL (reference sequence). The CDR3 loop spans 14 amino acids. After removal of 4 bases from V and 6 bases from J, the junction contained 6 bases not matched to a gene. CDR3 loop: CASSPTGGNAEAFF. In nucleotides, the CDR3 is TGTGCCAGCAGCCCTACAGGGGGCAACGCTGAAGCTTTCTTT.

The rearrangement joins TRBV5-1 to TRBJ2-2; D not certain. Germline lookup yields CDR1 SGHRS and CDR2 YFSETQ. The V gene lost 4 bases and the J gene lost 5 bases, with 15 bases spanning the gap. This CDR3 contains 15 residues. The chain's CDR3 is CASSPQDPGTGELFF. The CDR3 DNA reads TGCGCCAGCAGCCCCCAGGACCCGGGTACCGGGGAGCTGTTTTTT.

The V and J genes are TRBV5-1 and TRBJ2-1; tentative D call: TRBD1 (6 bases). The CDR3 has 18 amino acids. V shed 4 bases and J shed 0 bases, with 20 bases lying between them. Germline CDR1 SGHRS, CDR2 YFSETQ. The CDR3 nucleotides are TGCGCCAGCAGCCCTTCCGGGACACCGAAGAGCTCCTACAATGAGCAGTTCTTC. This encodes CASSPSGTPKSSYNEQFF.

The gene calls are TRBV12-3 or TRBV12-4 and TRBJ1-2, with D unclear. The CDR3 has 14 amino acids. Trimming took off 5 bases at V and 4 bases at J, with 14 bases between the two ends. The CDR3 is CASSPQPAVYGYTF. Written as DNA, the CDR3 is TGTGCCAGCAGTCCCCAGCCCGCCGTCTATGGCTACACCTTC.